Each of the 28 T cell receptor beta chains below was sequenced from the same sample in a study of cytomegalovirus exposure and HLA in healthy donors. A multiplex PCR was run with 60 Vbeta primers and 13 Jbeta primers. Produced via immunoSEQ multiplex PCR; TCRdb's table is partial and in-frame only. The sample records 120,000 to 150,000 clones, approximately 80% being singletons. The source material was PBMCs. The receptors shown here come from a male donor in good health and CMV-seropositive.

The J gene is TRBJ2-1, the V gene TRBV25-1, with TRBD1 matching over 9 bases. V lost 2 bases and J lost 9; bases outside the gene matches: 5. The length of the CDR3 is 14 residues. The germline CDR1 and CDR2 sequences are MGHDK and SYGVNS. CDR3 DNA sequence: TGTGCCAGCAGTGAAGGGACAGGGTCGGTTGAGCAGTTCTTC. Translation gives CASSEGTGSVEQFF.

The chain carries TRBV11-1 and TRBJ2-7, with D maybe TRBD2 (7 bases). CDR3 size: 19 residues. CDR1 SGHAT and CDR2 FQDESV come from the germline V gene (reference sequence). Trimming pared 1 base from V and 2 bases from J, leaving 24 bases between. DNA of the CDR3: TGTGCCAGCAGCTTAGGACCCCCTTCTTCGGCGCGGGGGCCCTACGAGCAGTACTTC. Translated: CASSLGPPSSARGPYEQYF. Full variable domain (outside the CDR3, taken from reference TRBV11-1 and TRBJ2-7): EAEVAQSPRYKITEKSQAVAFWCDPISGHATLYWYRQILGQGPELLVQFQDESVVDDSQLPKDRFSAERLKGVDSTLKIQPAELGDSAMYLCASSLGPPSSARGPYEQYFGPGTRLTVT.

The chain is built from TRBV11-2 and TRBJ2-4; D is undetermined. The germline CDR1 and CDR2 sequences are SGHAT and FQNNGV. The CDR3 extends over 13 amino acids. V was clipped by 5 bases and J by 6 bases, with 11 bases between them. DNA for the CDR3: TGTGCCAGCAGCCCTGGAGAACCAAACATTCAGTACTTC. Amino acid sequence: CASSPGEPNIQYF. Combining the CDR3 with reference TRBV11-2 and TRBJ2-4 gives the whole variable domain EAGVAQSPRYKIIEKRQSVAFWCNPISGHATLYWYQQILGQGPKLLIQFQNNGVVDDSQLPKDRFSAERLKGVDSTLKIQPAKLEDSAVYLCASSPGEPNIQYFGAGTRLSVL.

CDR3 nucleotide sequence: TGTGCCAGCAGCGTAGAGTCTAGCGTCGGGGGCGAGCAGTACTTC. Its protein is CASSVESSVGGEQYF. The gene calls are TRBV9 and TRBJ2-7, with a tentative D call TRBD2 (6 bases). Germline CDR1 SGDLS, CDR2 YYNGEE. V shed 0 bases and J shed 6 bases, with 16 bases lying between them. The CDR3 has 15 residues.

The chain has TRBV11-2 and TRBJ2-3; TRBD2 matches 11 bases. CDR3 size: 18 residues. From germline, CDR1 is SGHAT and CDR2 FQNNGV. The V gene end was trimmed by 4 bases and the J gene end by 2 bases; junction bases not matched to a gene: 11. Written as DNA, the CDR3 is TGTGCCAGCAGCTCGGGACTAGCGGCAAACTATTACACAGATACGCAGTATTTT. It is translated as CASSSGLAANYYTDTQYF.

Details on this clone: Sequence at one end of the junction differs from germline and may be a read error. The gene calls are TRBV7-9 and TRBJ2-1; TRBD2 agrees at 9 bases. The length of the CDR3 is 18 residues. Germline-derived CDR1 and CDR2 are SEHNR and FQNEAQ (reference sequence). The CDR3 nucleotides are TGTTCCAGCAGCTTAGCGCCGGGGCTAGCGGGGAACTACAATGAGCAGTTCTTC. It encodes CSSSLAPGLAGNYNEQFF.

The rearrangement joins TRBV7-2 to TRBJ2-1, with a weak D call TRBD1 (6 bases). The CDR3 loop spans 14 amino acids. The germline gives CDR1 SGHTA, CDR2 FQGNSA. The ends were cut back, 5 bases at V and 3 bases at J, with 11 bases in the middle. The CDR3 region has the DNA TGTGCCAGCAGCCCCGGACAGTTCTACAATGAGCAGTTCTTC. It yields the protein CASSPGQFYNEQFF.

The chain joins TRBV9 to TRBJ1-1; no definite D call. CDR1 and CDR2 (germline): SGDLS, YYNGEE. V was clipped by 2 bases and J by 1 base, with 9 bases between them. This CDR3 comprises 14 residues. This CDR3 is CASSVPEGNTEAFF. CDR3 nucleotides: TGTGCCAGCAGCGTCCCTGAGGGGAACACTGAAGCTTTCTTT. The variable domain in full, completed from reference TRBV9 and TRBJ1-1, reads DSGVTQTPKHLITATGQRVTLRCSPRSGDLSVYWYQQSLDQGLQFLIQYYNGEERAKGNILERFSAQQFPDLHSELNLSSLELGDSALYFCASSVPEGNTEAFFGQGTRLTVV.

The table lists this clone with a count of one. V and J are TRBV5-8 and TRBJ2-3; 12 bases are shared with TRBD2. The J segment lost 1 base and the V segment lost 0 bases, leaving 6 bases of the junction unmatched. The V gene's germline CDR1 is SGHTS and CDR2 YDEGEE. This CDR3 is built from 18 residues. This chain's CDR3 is CASSLALAGGHGTDTQYF. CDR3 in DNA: TGTGCCAGCAGCTTGGCGCTAGCGGGAGGGCATGGCACAGATACGCAGTATTTT.

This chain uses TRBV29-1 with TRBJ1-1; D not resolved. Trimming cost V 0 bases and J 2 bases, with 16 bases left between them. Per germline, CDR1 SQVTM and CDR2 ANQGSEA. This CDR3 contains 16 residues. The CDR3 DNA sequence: TGCAGCGTTGAAGAGGAAGGATGGTGGGCTAACACTGAAGCTTTCTTT. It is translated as CSVEEEGWWANTEAFF. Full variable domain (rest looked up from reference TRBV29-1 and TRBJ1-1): SAVISQKPSRDICQRGTSLTIQCQVDSQVTMMFWYRQQPGQSLTLIATANQGSEATYESGFVIDKFPISRPNLTFSTLTVSNMSPEDSSIYLCSVEEEGWWANTEAFFGQGTRLTVV.

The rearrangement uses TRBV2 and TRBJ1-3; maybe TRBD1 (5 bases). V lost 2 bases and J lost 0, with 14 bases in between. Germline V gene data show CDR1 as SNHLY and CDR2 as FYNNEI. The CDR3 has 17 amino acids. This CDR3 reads CASSEYGGMGSGNTIYF. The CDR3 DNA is TGTGCCAGCAGTGAATACGGGGGGATGGGCTCTGGAAACACCATATATTTT. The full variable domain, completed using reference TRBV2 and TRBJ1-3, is EPEVTQTPSHQVTQMGQEVILRCVPISNHLYFYWYRQILGQKVEFLVSFYNNEISEKSEIFDDQFSVERPDGSNFTLKIRSTKLEDSAMYFCASSEYGGMGSGNTIYFGEGSWLTVV.

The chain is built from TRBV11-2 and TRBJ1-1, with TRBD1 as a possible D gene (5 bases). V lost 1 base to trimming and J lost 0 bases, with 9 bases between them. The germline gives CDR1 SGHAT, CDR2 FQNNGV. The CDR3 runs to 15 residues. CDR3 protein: CASSLGGGMNTEAFF. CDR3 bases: TGTGCCAGCAGCTTAGGGGGCGGGATGAACACTGAAGCTTTCTTT.

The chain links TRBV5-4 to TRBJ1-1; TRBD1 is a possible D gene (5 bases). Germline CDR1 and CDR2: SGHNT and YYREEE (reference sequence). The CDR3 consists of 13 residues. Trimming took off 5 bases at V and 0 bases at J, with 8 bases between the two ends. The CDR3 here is CASRGGMNTEAFF. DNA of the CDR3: TGTGCCAGCAGGGGGGGGATGAACACTGAAGCTTTCTTT. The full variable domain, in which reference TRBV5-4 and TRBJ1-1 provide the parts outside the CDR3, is ETGVTQSPTHLIKTRGQQVTLRCSSQSGHNTVSWYQQALGQGPQFIFQYYREEENGRGNFPPRFSGLQFPNYSSELNVNALELDDSALYLCASRGGMNTEAFFGQGTRLTVV.

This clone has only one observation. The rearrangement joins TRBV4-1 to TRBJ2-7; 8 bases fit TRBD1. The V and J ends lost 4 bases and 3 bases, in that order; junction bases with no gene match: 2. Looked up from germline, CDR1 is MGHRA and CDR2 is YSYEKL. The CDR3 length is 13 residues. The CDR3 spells CASSPTGDYEQYF. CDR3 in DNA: TGCGCCAGCAGCCCGACAGGGGACTACGAGCAGTACTTC.

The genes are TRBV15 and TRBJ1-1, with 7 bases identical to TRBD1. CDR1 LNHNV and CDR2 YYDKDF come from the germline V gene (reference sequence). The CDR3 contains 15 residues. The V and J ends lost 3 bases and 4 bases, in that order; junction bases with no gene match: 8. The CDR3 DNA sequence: TGTGCCACCAGCAGGGACCACAGGGGAGGCACTGAAGCTTTCTTT. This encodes CATSRDHRGGTEAFF.

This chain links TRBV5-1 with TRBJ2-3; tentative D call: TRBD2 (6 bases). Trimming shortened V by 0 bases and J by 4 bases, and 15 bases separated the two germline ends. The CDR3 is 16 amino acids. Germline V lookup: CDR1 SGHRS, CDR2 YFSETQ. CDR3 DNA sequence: TGCGCCAGCAGCTTGGTTTCGGGGGAGCTGGCAGATACGCAGTATTTT. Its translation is CASSLVSGELADTQYF.

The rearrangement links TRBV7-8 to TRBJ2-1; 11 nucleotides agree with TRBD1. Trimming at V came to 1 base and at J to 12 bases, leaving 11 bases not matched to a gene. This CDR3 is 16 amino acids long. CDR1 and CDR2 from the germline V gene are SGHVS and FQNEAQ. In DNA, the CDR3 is TGTGCCAGCAGCTTAGGGGGACAGGGGGGCCGTGGGGGGCAGTTCTTC. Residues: CASSLGGQGGRGGQFF.

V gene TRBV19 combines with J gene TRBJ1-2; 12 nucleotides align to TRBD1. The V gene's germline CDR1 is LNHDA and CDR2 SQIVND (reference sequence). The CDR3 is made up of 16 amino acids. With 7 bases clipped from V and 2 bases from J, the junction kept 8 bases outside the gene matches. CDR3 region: CASMYGTGGSNYGYTF. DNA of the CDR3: TGTGCCAGTATGTACGGGACAGGGGGCTCAAACTATGGCTACACCTTC. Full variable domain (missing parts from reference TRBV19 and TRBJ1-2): DGGITQSPKYLFRKEGQNVTLSCEQNLNHDAMYWYRQDPGQGLRLIYYSQIVNDFQKGDIAEGYSVSREKKESFPLTVTSAQKNPTAFYLCASMYGTGGSNYGYTFGSGTRLTVV.

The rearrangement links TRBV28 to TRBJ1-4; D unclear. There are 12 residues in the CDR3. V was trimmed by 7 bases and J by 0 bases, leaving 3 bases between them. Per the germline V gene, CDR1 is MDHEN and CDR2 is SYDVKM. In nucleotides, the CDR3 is TGTGCCAGCACCACAACTAATGAAAAACTGTTTTTT. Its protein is CASTTTNEKLFF.

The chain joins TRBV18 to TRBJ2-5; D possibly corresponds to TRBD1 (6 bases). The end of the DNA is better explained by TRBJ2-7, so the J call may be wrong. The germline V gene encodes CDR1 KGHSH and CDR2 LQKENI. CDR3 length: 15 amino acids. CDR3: CASSPPGQPSYEQYF. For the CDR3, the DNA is TGTGCCAGCTCACCACCGGGACAACCATCCTACGAGCAGTACTTC.

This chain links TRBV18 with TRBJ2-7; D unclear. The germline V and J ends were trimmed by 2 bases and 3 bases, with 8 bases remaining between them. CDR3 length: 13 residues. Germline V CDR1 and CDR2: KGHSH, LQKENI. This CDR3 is CASSPWPNYEQYF. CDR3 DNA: TGTGCCAGCTCACCATGGCCAAACTACGAGCAGTACTTC.

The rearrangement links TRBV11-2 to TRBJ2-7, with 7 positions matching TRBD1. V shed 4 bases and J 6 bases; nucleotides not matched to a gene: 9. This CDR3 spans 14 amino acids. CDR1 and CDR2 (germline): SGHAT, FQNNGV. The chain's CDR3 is CASSYQLDRAEQYF. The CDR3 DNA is TGTGCCAGCAGCTACCAGCTTGACAGGGCCGAGCAGTACTTC.

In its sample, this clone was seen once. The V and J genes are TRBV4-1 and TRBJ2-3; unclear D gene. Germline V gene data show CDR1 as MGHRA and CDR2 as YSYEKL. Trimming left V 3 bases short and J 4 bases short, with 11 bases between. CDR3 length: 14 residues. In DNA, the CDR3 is TGCGCCAGCAGCCACCCCTTTATAGCAGATACGCAGTATTTT. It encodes CASSHPFIADTQYF.

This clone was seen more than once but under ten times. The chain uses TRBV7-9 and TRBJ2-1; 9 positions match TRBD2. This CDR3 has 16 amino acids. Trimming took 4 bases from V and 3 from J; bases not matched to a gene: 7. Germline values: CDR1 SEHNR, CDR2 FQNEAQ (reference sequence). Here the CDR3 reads CASSSVSGGFYNEQFF. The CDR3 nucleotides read TGTGCCAGCAGCTCGGTCAGCGGGGGGTTCTACAATGAGCAGTTCTTC.

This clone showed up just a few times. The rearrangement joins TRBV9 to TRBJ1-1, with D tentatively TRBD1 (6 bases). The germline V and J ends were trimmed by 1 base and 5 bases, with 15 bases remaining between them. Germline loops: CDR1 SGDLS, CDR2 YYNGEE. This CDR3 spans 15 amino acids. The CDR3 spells CASSVSGGVGTEAFF. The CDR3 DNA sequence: TGTGCCAGCAGCGTATCTGGGGGCGTTGGGACTGAAGCTTTCTTT.

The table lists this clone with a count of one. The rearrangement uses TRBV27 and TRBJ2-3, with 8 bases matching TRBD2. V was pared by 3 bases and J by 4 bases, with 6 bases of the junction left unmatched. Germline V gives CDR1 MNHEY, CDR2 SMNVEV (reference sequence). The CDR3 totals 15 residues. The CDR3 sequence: CASSLVGGAPDTQYF. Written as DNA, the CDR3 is TGTGCCAGCAGTTTGGTCGGGGGGGCCCCAGATACGCAGTATTTT.

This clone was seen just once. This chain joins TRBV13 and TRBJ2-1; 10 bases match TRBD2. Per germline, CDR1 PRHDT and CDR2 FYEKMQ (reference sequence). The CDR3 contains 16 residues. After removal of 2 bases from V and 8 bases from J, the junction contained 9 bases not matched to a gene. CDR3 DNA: TGTGCCAGCAGCTTACTCGGGACTAGCGTGCTGGATGAGCAGTTCTTC. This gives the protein CASSLLGTSVLDEQFF.

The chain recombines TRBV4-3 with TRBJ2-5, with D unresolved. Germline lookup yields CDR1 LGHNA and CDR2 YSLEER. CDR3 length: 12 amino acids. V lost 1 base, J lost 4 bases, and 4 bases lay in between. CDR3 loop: CASSQAGETQYF. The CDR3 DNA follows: TGCGCCAGCAGCCAAGCGGGAGAGACCCAGTACTTC.